What follows are 27 T cell receptor beta chains derived from one specimen sequenced in a study of human T cells and chemical hapten exposure. Via MiXCR, TCRdb re-called the RACE reads, giving one row per CDR3 protein. The repertoire consists of around 100,000 distinct CDR3 sequences, with around 10% occurring once and the leading ten covering around 3.5%. Time point described: patch test 1, 2 weeks after DPC sensitization. Specified treatment: therapeutic diphenylcyclopropenone sensitization with weekly scalp DPC. The sample was whole blood, taken in connection with sensitization to the hapten diphenylcyclopropenone (DPC). These receptor sequences come from a woman aged 40 to 50 with alopecia areata. Some clones in this sample may be carry-over from other donors' samples.

There are a few counts of this clonotype. The chain uses TRBV4-1 and TRBJ2-5; the D call may be TRBD1 or TRBD2 (6 bases each). V was shortened by 8 bases and J by 4 bases, with 17 bases between the two germline ends. The CDR3 totals 14 residues. From germline, CDR1 is MGHRA and CDR2 YSYEKL. DNA of the CDR3: TGCGCCAGCGGCCCCGGGGGCCGAGGAGAGACCCAGTACTTC. As protein: CASGPGGRGETQYF.

The V gene is TRBV5-1, the J gene TRBJ2-5; TRBD1 might be the D (7 bases). From germline, CDR1 is SGHRS and CDR2 YFSETQ. V lost 1 base to trimming and J lost 2 bases, with 18 bases between them. This CDR3 comprises 17 residues. CDR3 amino acids: CASSLWRGREIQETQYF. The CDR3, as DNA: TGCGCCAGCAGCTTGTGGAGGGGGCGAGAGATACAAGAGACCCAGTACTTC.

This clonotype was seen at least ten times. The V gene is TRBV29-1, the J gene TRBJ1-2; 8 bases are a match to TRBD1. CDR1 SQVTM and CDR2 ANQGSEA come from the germline V gene. The V and J ends lost 5 bases and 4 bases, in that order; junction bases with no gene match: 3. The CDR3 runs 12 residues. CDR3 nucleotide sequence: TGCAGCGTTCAGGGGGCTGGCTATGGCTACACCTTC. Translated: CSVQGAGYGYTF. The entire variable domain, with the rest obtained from reference TRBV29-1 and TRBJ1-2, is as follows: SAVISQKPSRDICQRGTSLTIQCQVDSQVTMMFWYRQQPGQSLTLIATANQGSEATYESGFVIDKFPISRPNLTFSTLTVSNMSPEDSSIYLCSVQGAGYGYTFGSGTRLTVV.

The sample holds many counts of this clonotype. J is TRBJ2-7 and V is TRBV9, with 9 nucleotides matching TRBD2. The CDR3 totals 14 residues. Germline assignment: CDR1 SGDLS and CDR2 YYNGEE. V gave up 3 bases and J gave up 5 bases; unmatched junction bases: 6. CDR3 DNA: TGTGCCAGCAGCGCCGGGACTAGCTTCGACGAGCAGTACTTC. The encoded protein is CASSAGTSFDEQYF.

This clonotype was recorded at least ten times. The chain uses TRBV20-1 and TRBJ1-6; D might be TRBD1 (6 bases). CDR3 length: 17 residues. Trimming took 0 bases from V and 7 from J, leaving 19 bases between them. Germline V gives CDR1 DFQATT, CDR2 SNEGSKA (reference sequence). The CDR3 spells CSARDRPWGRGNSPLHF. The CDR3 DNA is TGCAGTGCTAGAGACCGTCCTTGGGGGCGTGGGAATTCACCCCTCCACTTT.

The chain uses TRBV12-3 or TRBV12-4 and TRBJ2-3, with TRBD2 matching over 9 bases. V was clipped by 4 bases and J by 7 bases; unmatched bases: 9. This CDR3 comprises 15 residues. In nucleotides, the CDR3 is TGTGCCAGCAGTTGGGGCAGCGGGGGGTTGAATACGCAGTATTTT. It encodes CASSWGSGGLNTQYF.

V and J are TRBV6-4 and TRBJ1-4, with unresolved D. The V and J ends lost 10 bases and 7 bases respectively, with 16 bases between them. The CDR3 has 13 residues. Germline lookup yields CDR1 MRHNA and CDR2 SNTAGT. CDR3 sequence (DNA): TGTGCCAACAAGGCAGGAGGAGGTGAAAAACTGTTTTTT. This encodes CANKAGGGEKLFF.

The chain carries TRBV10-2 and TRBJ2-4; the match to TRBD1 covers 12 bases. Unmatched junction bases numbered 7, after V lost 6 bases and J lost 7 bases. CDR3 size: 15 residues. Germline assignment: CDR1 WSHSY and CDR2 SAAADI. The CDR3 spells CASREGQGAGNIQYF. The CDR3 DNA reads TGCGCCAGCAGGGAGGGACAGGGGGCGGGCAACATTCAGTACTTC.

This clonotype was counted a few times. The rearrangement joins TRBV19 to TRBJ2-6; possibly TRBD1 or TRBD2 for D (6 bases each). The CDR3 extends over 20 amino acids. V was shortened by 5 bases and J by 4 bases, with 27 bases between the two germline ends. Per the germline V gene, CDR1 is LNHDA and CDR2 is SQIVND (reference sequence). For the CDR3, the DNA is TGTGCCAGTAGTGGCTACAGGGACTCGCCGGGACTGGCGGGGGCCAACGTCCTGACTTTC. Its translation is CASSGYRDSPGLAGANVLTF.

At least ten counts were recorded for this clonotype. V gene TRBV14 combines with J gene TRBJ1-3, with a possible D match to TRBD1 (5 bases). The CDR3 length is 15 residues. Trimming removed 5 bases from V and 0 bases from J, with 11 bases in between. From germline, CDR1 is SGHDN and CDR2 FVKESK. CDR3 bases: TGTGCCAGCAGCTTTGCAGGGAGCTCTGGAAACACCATATATTTT. Translating gives CASSFAGSSGNTIYF.

This clonotype appeared many times. The chain carries TRBV23-1 and TRBJ2-7; D is perhaps TRBD1 or TRBD2 (5 bases each). TRBV23-1 qualifies as an ORF whose function is uncertain. Trimming stripped 0 bases from V and 3 bases from J, with 21 bases between. The CDR3 consists of 18 residues. CDR3 sequence: CASSQSQEPGPSSYEQYF. The CDR3 DNA is TGCGCCAGCAGTCAATCCCAGGAACCGGGGCCCTCGAGCTACGAGCAGTACTTC.

This clonotype was recorded many times. The chain is built from TRBV3-1 and TRBJ1-5; TRBD1 matches 8 bases. Trimming removed 3 bases from V and 0 bases from J; junction bases left unmatched: 7. In germline, CDR1 is LGHDT, CDR2 YNNKEL (reference sequence). This CDR3 is built from 17 residues. The CDR3 bases are TGTGCCAGCAGCCAGGGGACAGGAGGATATAGCAATCAGCCCCAGCATTTT. Its protein is CASSQGTGGYSNQPQHF. Looking up the rest from reference TRBV3-1 and TRBJ1-5 gives the full variable domain: DTAVSQTPKYLVTQMGNDKSIKCEQNLGHDTMYWYKQDSKKFLKIMFSYNNKELIINETVPNRFSPKSPDKAHLNLHINSLELGDSAVYFCASSQGTGGYSNQPQHFGDGTRLSIL.

This rearrangement joins TRBV7-9 to TRBJ2-7; D is uncertain. Germline CDR1 and CDR2: SEHNR and FQNEAQ (reference sequence). CDR3 length: 12 amino acids. Deletions cut 7 bases from V and 0 bases from J, with 7 bases between. CDR3 sequence: CASTPSSYEQYF. The CDR3 nucleotides read TGTGCCAGCACCCCGTCCTCCTACGAGCAGTACTTC.

Many counts were recorded for this clonotype. CDR3 in amino acids: CSALGTSGYNEQFF. CDR3 bases: TGCAGTGCATTGGGGACTAGCGGATACAATGAGCAGTTCTTC. J is TRBJ2-1 and V is TRBV20-1, with 11 bases aligning to TRBD2. V was pared by 6 bases and J by 4 bases, with 5 bases of the junction left unmatched. Germline V CDR1 and CDR2: DFQATT, SNEGSKA (reference sequence). This CDR3 comprises 14 residues.

The V gene is TRBV5-4, the J gene TRBJ1-2; D is possibly TRBD1 (6 bases). CDR1 SGHNT and CDR2 YYREEE come from the germline V gene (reference sequence). This CDR3 region has 14 residues. V was cut by 6 bases and J by 2 bases, with 14 bases left in between. Here the CDR3 reads CASTLSGANYGYTF. The CDR3 bases are TGTGCCAGCACCTTATCAGGGGCCAACTATGGCTACACCTTC.

This clonotype was detected many times. The chain employs TRBV20-1 and TRBJ2-1; TRBD2 matches at 10 bases. The V segment lost 0 bases and the J segment 6 bases; nucleotides outside the gene matches: 14. The CDR3 length is 18 residues. Germline V gives CDR1 DFQATT, CDR2 SNEGSKA (reference sequence). Written as DNA, the CDR3 is TGCAGTGCTAGAGATTTTAGAGCGGGAGGGGCGTCTCGCAATGAGCAGTTCTTC. Translated: CSARDFRAGGASRNEQFF.

The V call is TRBV20-1, the J call TRBJ2-5, with no clear D. The CDR3 contains 13 residues. Between the trimmed V and J ends, which lost 0 bases and 3 bases, there was a span of 8 bases. Germline V lookup: CDR1 DFQATT, CDR2 SNEGSKA (reference sequence). CDR3 bases: TGCAGTGCTAGAGAGGAACTGAAAGAGACCCAGTACTTC. This encodes CSAREELKETQYF.

This chain links TRBV18 with TRBJ1-1; TRBD1 is a possible D gene (5 bases). The CDR3 totals 16 residues. The germline gives CDR1 KGHSH, CDR2 LQKENI. V was trimmed by 3 bases and J by 2 bases, leaving 16 bases between them. Here the CDR3 reads CASSPAGIRINTEAFF. The CDR3, as DNA: TGTGCCAGCTCACCGGCAGGGATCAGGATAAACACTGAAGCTTTCTTT. Complete variable domain (other parts from reference TRBV18 and TRBJ1-1): NAGVMQNPRHLVRRRGQEARLRCSPMKGHSHVYWYRQLPEEGLKFMVYLQKENIIDESGMPKERFSAEFPKEGPSILRIQQVVRGDSAAYFCASSPAGIRINTEAFFGQGTRLTVV.

The V and J genes are TRBV20-1 and TRBJ2-7; no clear D gene. Trimming shortened V by 0 bases and J by 4 bases, and 16 bases separated the two germline ends. This CDR3 has 15 amino acids. The germline V gene has CDR1 DFQATT and CDR2 SNEGSKA (reference sequence). Written as DNA, the CDR3 is TGCAGTGCTAGAGATCTGGCATCCTGGGGTTACGAGCAGTACTTC. This codes for CSARDLASWGYEQYF.

This rearrangement joins TRBV30 to TRBJ1-2, with 7 bases lining up with TRBD1. Per the germline V gene, CDR1 is GTSNPN and CDR2 is SVGIG (reference sequence). The J segment lost 2 bases and the V segment lost 2 bases, leaving 2 bases of the junction unmatched. CDR3 length equals 13 residues. The CDR3 sequence is CAWSLQGNYGYTF. Written as DNA, the CDR3 is TGTGCCTGGAGTTTACAGGGGAACTATGGCTACACCTTC.

This clonotype was found many times. The chain uses TRBV18 and TRBJ1-2; no definite D call. Looked up from germline, CDR1 is KGHSH and CDR2 is LQKENI. V was pared by 5 bases and J by 0 bases, with 13 bases between. The CDR3 is 15 residues long. In DNA form, the CDR3 reads TGTGCCAGCTCAGACGTCCCAATTCCTAACTATGGCTACACCTTC. Protein sequence: CASSDVPIPNYGYTF.

This clonotype was seen at least ten times. V is TRBV7-9 and J is TRBJ2-7, with 7 bases lining up with TRBD2. V dropped 5 bases and J dropped 3; count of bases not matched to a gene: 10. This CDR3 has 15 amino acids. Germline values: CDR1 SEHNR, CDR2 FQNEAQ (reference sequence). This CDR3 is CASSPPGLGNYEQYF. The CDR3 region has the DNA TGTGCCAGCAGCCCTCCCGGACTAGGAAACTACGAGCAGTACTTC.

V gene TRBV9 combines with J gene TRBJ2-1, with 10 bases identical to TRBD2. Germline CDR1 SGDLS, CDR2 YYNGEE. The CDR3 is 16 amino acids. Unmatched junction bases numbered 5, after V lost 3 bases and J lost 2 bases. This CDR3 reads CASSALTSGAYNEQFF. In nucleotides, the CDR3 is TGTGCCAGCAGCGCATTAACTAGCGGGGCCTACAATGAGCAGTTCTTC.

DNA of the CDR3: TGCAGCGTTGAACTGCCTCTAGCGGGACGAGCGGCTAGCACAGATACGCAGTATTTT. It codes for CSVELPLAGRAASTDTQYF. The chain joins TRBV29-1 to TRBJ2-3, with 9 positions matching TRBD2. From germline, CDR1 is SQVTM and CDR2 ANQGSEA. V lost 2 bases, J lost 0 bases, and 15 bases stayed unmatched. This CDR3 is 19 amino acids long.

The chain joins TRBV6-2 or TRBV6-3 to TRBJ1-1; the D is unclear. The CDR3 runs to 14 residues. CDR1 is MNHEY, CDR2 SVGEGT, per germline. Trimming pared 2 bases from V and 0 bases from J, leaving 7 bases between. CDR3 protein: CASSYLILNTEAFF. CDR3 coding DNA: TGTGCCAGCAGTTACCTGATCCTGAACACTGAAGCTTTCTTT.

V is TRBV18 and J is TRBJ2-1; D possibly corresponds to TRBD1 (5 bases). The germline V gene has CDR1 KGHSH and CDR2 LQKENI. V lost 4 bases to trimming and J lost 5 bases, with 15 bases between them. The CDR3 is 15 residues long. The chain's CDR3 is CASSLKNQGHNEQFF. CDR3 DNA sequence: TGTGCCAGCTCACTTAAGAACCAGGGCCACAATGAGCAGTTCTTC.

The chain uses TRBV7-9 and TRBJ2-7; D could derive from TRBD1 or TRBD2 (5 bases each). Between the trimmed V and J ends, which lost 3 bases and 3 bases, there was a span of 18 bases. The length of the CDR3 is 16 residues. Germline-derived CDR1 and CDR2 are SEHNR and FQNEAQ (reference sequence). CDR3 protein: CASSLIGTRELYEQYF. The CDR3 bases are TGTGCCAGCAGCTTGATCGGGACCCGGGAACTCTACGAGCAGTACTTC.